One TCR beta chain is described in this entry. This sample is part of a study of blood T cells in healthy people across ages. Alongside a J-beta primer mix, a sample-barcoded 5' primer served in a second PCR lasting roughly 7 to 12 cycles. In TCRdb, the 5' RACE reads were re-called with MiXCR into one record per CDR3 protein. The sample records roughly 680,000 distinct CDR3 sequences, over 40% being singletons. The CDR3 has 16 amino acids. Trimming left V 0 bases short and J 5 bases short, with 15 bases between. The V gene's germline CDR1 is SGHRS and CDR2 YFSETQ. Sequencing input: blood. The chain joins TRBV5-1 to TRBJ2-4; perhaps TRBD2 as D (6 bases). This sequence was found in a woman of 80 years or more in good health. CDR3 DNA sequence: TGCGCCAGCAGCTTGGCGGGGGAGTCCCTTCAAAACATTCAGTACTTC. This encodes CASSLAGESLQNIQYF.